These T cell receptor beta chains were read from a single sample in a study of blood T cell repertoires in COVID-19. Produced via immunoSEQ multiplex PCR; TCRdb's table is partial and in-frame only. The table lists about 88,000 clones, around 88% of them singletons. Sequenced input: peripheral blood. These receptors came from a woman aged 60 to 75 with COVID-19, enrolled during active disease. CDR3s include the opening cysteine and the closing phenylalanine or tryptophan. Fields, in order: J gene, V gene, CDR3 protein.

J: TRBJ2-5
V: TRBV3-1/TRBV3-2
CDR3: CASSQDGWRLETQYF

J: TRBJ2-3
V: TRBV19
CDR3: CASSSGVRGTQYF

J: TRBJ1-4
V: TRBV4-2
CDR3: CASSQDLEGTNEKLFF

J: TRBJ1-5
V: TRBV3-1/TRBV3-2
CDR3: CARPPRGENQPQHF

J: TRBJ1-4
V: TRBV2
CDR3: CASSSRDRLNEKLFF

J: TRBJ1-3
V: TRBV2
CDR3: CASRDMGNTIYF

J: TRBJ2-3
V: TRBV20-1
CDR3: CSARGPTQYF

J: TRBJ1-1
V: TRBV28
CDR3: CASSRGHPNTEAFF

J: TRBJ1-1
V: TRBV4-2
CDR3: CASSPAGLGDTEAFF

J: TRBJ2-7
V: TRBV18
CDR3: CASSVNSGGLSSYEQYF

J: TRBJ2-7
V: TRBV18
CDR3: CASSWGPTYEQYF

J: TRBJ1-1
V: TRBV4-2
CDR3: CASSQPGFAEAFF